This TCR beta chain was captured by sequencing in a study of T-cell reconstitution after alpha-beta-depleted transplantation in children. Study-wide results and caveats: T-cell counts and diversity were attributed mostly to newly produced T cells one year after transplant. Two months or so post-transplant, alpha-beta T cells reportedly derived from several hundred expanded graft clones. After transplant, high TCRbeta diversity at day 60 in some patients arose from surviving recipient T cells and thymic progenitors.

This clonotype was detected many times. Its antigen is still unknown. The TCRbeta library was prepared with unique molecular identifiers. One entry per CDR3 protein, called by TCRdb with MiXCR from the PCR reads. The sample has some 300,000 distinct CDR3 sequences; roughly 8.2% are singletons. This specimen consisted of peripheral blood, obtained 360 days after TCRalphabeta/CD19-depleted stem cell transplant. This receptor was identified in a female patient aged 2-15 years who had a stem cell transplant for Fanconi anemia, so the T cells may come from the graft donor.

CDR3 region: CASSLDGDQAYNEQFF. The CDR3 coding sequence is TGTGCCAGCAGCCTCGACGGGGACCAAGCATACAATGAGCAGTTCTTC. V is TRBV7-3 and J is TRBJ2-1, with D tentatively TRBD1 or TRBD2 (5 bases each). This CDR3 has 16 residues. Trimming pared 5 bases from V and 4 bases from J, leaving 18 bases between. From germline, CDR1 is SGHTA and CDR2 FQGTGA.